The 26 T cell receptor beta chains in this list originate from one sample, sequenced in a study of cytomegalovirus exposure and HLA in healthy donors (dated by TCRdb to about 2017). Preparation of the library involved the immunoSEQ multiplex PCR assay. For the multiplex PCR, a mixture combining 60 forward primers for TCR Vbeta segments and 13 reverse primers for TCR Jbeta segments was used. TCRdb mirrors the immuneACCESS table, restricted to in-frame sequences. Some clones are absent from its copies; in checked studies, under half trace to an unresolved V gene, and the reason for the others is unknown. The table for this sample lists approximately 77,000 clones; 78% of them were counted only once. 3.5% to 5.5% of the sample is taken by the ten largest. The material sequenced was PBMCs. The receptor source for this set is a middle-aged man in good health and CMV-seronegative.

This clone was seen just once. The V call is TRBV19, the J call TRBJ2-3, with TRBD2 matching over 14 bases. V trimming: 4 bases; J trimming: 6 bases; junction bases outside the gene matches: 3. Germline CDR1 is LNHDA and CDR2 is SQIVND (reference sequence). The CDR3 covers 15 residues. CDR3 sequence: CASSTGLAGADTQYF. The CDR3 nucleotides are TGTGCCAGTAGTACGGGACTAGCGGGAGCGGATACGCAGTATTTT. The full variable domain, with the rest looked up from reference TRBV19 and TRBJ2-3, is DGGITQSPKYLFRKEGQNVTLSCEQNLNHDAMYWYRQDPGQGLRLIYYSQIVNDFQKGDIAEGYSVSREKKESFPLTVTSAQKNPTAFYLCASSTGLAGADTQYFGPGTRLTVL.

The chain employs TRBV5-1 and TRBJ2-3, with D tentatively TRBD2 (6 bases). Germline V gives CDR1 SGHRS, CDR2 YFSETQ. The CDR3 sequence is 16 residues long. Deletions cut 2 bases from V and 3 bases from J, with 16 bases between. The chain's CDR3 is CASSLNPGTGTDTQYF. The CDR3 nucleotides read TGCGCCAGCAGCTTAAATCCCGGGACTGGAACAGATACGCAGTATTTT. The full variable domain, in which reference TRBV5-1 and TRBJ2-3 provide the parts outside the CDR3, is KAGVTQTPRYLIKTRGQQVTLSCSPISGHRSVSWYQQTPGQGLQFLFEYFSETQRNKGNFPGRFSGRQFSNSRSEMNVSTLELGDSALYLCASSLNPGTGTDTQYFGPGTRLTVL.

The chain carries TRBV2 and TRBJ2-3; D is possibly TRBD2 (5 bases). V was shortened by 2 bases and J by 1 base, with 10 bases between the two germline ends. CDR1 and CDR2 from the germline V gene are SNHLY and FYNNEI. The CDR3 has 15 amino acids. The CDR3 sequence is CASSEWELGTDTQYF. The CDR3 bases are TGTGCCAGCAGTGAATGGGAGTTAGGCACAGATACGCAGTATTTT.

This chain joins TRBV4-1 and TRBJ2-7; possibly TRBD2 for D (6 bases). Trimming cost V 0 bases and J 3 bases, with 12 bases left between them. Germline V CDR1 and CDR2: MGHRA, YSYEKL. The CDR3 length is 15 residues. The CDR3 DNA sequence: TGCGCCAGCAGCCAAGATCGACGGGAGTACTACGAGCAGTACTTC. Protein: CASSQDRREYYEQYF.

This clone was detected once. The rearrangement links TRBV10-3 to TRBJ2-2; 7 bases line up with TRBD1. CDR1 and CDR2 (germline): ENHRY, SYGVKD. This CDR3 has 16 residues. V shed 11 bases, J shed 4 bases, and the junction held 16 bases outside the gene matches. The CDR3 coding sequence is TGTGCCGTGAGACCGGCCGGGACAGCGAGCACCGGGGAGCTGTTTTTT. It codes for CAVRPAGTASTGELFF.

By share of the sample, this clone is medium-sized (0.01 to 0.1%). The CDR3: CASSASQTDNEQFF. The CDR3, as DNA: TGTGCCAGCAGTGCTAGCCAGACGGACAATGAGCAGTTCTTC. J is TRBJ2-1 and V is TRBV2; D is perhaps TRBD2 (5 bases). V lost 4 bases to trimming and J lost 5 bases, with 12 bases between them. Germline loops: CDR1 SNHLY, CDR2 FYNNEI. The CDR3 covers 14 residues.

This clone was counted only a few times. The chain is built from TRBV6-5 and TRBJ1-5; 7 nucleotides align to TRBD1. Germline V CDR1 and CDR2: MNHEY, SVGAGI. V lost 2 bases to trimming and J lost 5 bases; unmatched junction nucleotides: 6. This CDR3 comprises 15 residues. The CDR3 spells CASSYGGDSHQPQHF. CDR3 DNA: TGTGCCAGCAGTTACGGAGGGGACAGCCATCAGCCCCAGCATTTT.

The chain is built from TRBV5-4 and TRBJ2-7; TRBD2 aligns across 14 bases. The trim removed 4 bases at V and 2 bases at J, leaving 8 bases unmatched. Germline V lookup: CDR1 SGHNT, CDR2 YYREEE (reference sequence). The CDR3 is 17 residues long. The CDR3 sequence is CASSLRLAGGPAYEQYF. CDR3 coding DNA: TGTGCCAGCAGCCTGAGACTAGCGGGAGGGCCGGCCTACGAGCAGTACTTC.

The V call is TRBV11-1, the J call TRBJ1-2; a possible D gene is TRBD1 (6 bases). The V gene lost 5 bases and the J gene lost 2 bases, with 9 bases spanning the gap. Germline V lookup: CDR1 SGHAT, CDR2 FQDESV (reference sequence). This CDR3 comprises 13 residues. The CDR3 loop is CASSPDRNYGYTF. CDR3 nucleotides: TGTGCCAGCAGCCCGGACAGAAACTATGGCTACACCTTC.

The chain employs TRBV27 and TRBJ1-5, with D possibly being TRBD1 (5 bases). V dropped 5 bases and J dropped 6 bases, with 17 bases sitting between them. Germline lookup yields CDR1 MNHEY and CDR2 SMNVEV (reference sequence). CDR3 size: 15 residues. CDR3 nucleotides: TGTGCCAGCAGTATTGACAGCCTAGGGATTCAGCCCCAGCATTTT. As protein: CASSIDSLGIQPQHF.

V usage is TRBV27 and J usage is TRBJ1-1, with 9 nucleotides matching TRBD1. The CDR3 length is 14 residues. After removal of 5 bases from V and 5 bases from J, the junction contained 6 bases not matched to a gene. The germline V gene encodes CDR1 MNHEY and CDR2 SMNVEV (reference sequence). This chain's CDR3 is CASSIRQGVTEAFF. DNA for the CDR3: TGTGCCAGCAGTATCCGACAGGGGGTTACTGAAGCTTTCTTT.

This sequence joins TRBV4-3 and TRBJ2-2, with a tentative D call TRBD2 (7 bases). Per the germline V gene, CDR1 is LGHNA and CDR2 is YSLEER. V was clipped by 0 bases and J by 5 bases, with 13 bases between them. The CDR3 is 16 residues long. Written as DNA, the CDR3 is TGCGCCAGCAGCCAAGAGCGGGGGCGCTGGACCGGGGAGCTGTTTTTT. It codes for CASSQERGRWTGELFF.

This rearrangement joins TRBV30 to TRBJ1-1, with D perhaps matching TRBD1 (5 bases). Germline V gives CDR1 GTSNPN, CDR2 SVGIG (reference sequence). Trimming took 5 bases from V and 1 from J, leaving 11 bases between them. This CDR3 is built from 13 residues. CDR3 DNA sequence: TGTGCCTGGGGGCGGGGGGGGAACACTGAAGCTTTCTTT. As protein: CAWGRGGNTEAFF.

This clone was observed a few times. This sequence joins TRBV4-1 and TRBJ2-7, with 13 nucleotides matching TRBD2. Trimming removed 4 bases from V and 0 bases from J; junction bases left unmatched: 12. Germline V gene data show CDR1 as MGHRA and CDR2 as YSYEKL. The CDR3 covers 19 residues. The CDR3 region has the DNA TGCGCCAGCAGCCCGGGACAGTTACTAGCGGGGGGGAGCTCCTACGAGCAGTACTTC. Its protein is CASSPGQLLAGGSSYEQYF.

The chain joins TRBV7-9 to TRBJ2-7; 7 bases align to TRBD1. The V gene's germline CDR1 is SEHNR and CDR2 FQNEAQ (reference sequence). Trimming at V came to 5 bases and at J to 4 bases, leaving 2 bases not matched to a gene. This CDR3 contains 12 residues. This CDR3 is CASSRTGYEQYF. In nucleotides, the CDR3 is TGTGCCAGCAGCAGGACAGGTTACGAGCAGTACTTC.

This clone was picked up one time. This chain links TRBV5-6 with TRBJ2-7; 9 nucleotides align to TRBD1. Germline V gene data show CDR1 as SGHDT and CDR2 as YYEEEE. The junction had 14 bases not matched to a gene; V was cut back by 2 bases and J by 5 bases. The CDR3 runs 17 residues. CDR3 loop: CASSFLPTRDRAHEQYF. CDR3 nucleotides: TGTGCCAGCAGCTTCCTCCCCACCCGGGACAGGGCCCACGAGCAGTACTTC.

Here the CDR3 reads CASSRGQGNYEQYF. CDR3 bases: TGTGCCAGCAGTCGGGGACAGGGAAACTACGAGCAGTACTTC. V gene TRBV6-5 combines with J gene TRBJ2-7; 9 nucleotides align to TRBD1. Germline V gene data show CDR1 as MNHEY and CDR2 as SVGAGI. The CDR3 is 14 residues long. V dropped 5 bases and J dropped 3; count of bases not matched to a gene: 5.

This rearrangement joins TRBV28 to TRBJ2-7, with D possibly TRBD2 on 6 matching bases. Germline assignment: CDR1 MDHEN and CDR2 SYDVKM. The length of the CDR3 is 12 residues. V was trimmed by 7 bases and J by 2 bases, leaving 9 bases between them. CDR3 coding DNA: TGTGCCAGCATGGAGGGCCCCTACGAGCAGTACTTC. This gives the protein CASMEGPYEQYF.

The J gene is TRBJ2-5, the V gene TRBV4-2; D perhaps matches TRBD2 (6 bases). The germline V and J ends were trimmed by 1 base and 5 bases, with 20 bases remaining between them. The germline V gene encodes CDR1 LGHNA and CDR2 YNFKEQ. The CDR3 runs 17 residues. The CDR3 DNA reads TGTGCCAGCAGCCAAGTTTCAGCAGCGGGTGGGGGGGAGACCCAGTACTTC. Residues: CASSQVSAAGGGETQYF.

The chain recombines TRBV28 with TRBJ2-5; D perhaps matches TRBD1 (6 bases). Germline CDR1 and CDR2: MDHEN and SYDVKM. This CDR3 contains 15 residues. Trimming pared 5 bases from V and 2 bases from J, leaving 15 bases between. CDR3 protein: CASSQAGAGQETQYF. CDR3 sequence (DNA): TGTGCCAGCAGTCAAGCAGGGGCTGGGCAAGAGACCCAGTACTTC.

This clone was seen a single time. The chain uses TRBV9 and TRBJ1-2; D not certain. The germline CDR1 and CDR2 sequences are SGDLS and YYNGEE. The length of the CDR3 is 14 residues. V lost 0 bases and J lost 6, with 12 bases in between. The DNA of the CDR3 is TGTGCCAGCAGCGTAGGTTGGGCGAGTCATGGCTACACCTTC. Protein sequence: CASSVGWASHGYTF.

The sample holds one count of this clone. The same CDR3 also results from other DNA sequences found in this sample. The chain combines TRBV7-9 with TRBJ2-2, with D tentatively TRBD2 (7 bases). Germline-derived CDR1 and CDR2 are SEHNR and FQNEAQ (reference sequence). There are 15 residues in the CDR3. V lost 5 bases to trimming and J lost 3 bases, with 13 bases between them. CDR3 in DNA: TGTGCCAGCAGCCTTCTGGGGGGGCACACCGGGGAGCTGTTTTTT. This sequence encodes CASSLLGGHTGELFF.

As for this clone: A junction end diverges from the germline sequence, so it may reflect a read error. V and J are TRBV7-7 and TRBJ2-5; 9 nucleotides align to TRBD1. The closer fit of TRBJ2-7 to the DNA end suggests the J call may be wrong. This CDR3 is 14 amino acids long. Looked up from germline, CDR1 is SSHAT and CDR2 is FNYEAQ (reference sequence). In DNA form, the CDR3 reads TGTGCTAGCAGCTTGGGACAGGGAACCTACGAGCAGTACTTC. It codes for CASSLGQGTYEQYF.

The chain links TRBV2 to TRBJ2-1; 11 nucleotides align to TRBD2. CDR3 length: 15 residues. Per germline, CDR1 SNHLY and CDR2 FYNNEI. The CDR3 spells CVSGRGLAEINEQFF. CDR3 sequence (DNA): TGTGTTTCCGGGCGGGGACTAGCGGAAATCAATGAGCAGTTCTTC.

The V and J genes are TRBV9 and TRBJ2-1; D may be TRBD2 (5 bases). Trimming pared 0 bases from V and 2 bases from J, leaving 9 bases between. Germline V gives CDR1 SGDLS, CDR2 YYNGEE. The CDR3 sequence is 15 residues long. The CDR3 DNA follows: TGTGCCAGCAGCGTAGATGCGGGCGCCTACAATGAGCAGTTCTTC. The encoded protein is CASSVDAGAYNEQFF.

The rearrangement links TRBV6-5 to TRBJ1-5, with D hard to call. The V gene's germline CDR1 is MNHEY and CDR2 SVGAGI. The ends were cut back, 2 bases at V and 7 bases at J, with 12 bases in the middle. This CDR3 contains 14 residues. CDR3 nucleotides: TGTGCCAGCAGTTACAATGCCCCCGGGCAGCCCCAGCATTTT. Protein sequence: CASSYNAPGQPQHF.